This TCR beta chain was captured in a study of human thymus T cells. Study conclusions and caveats: As related research reported, thymic repertoires overlapped highly among unrelated individuals. Gene usage (both V and J) appeared biased in thymic and blood repertoires.

V trimming: 0 bases; J trimming: 2 bases; junction bases outside the gene matches: 4. The CDR3 covers 16 residues. Looked up from germline, CDR1 is MNHNY and CDR2 is SVGAGI (reference sequence). Method: immunoSEQ multiplex PCR; TCRdb's copy keeps in-frame clones and lacks some. The sample has 70,000 to 75,000 clones; around 95% are singletons. The thymus tissue came from resections taken during corrective heart surgery. Healthy Finnish infants undergoing corrective surgery for congenital heart defects were the donors. As concerns this clone: Its antigen is not known.

Sequenced input: thymus tissue. This clonotype was obtained from a girl under two years old with a congenital heart defect but otherwise immunologically healthy. This chain joins TRBV6-6 and TRBJ2-5, with 9 bases matching TRBD1. CDR3 sequence reads: CASSYSPGQGQETQYF. In DNA, the CDR3 is TGTGCCAGCAGTTACTCTCCGGGACAGGGACAAGAGACCCAGTACTTC.